The present T cell receptor beta chain was sequenced within a study of T-cell reconstitution after alpha-beta-depleted transplantation in children (dated by TCRdb to 2016 to 2017). Background on the whole study: Using TCR repertoire profiling, the study followed T-cell immune reconstitution in a quantitative way in children after TCRalphabeta/CD19-depleted allogeneic hematopoietic cell transplantation.

Paper-wide results and their limitations: The high TCRbeta diversity at day 60 in some patients was ascribed to recipient T cells and intrathymic progenitors that had survived conditioning. The frequencies of hyperexpanded clones fell over the following months, and after one year, T-cell counts and TCRbeta diversity were mostly attributed to newly produced T cells. About two months after transplant, the apparently early recovery of alphabetaT-cell counts reportedly depended on just several hundred clones that had expanded rapidly and came from non-depleted graft cells.

Per the publication, the treatment or condition label means: allogeneic hematopoietic cell transplantation with graft depleted of TCRalphabeta T cells and CD19 B cells. Transplant recipients were children who received TCRalphabeta/CD19-depleted allogeneic hematopoietic cell grafts. This clonotype was observed a handful of times. The antigen it binds to is not known. It has no much larger one-base neighbor in the sample; base qualities were not kept. The library was produced with PCR. Sequencing was carried out with an Illumina HiSeq 2500. TCR libraries were prepared with molecular barcoding, using unique molecular identifiers to normalize TCRbeta repertoire quantification. Through fastp at Q25 and MiXCR, TCRdb rebuilt clones from the public reads, retaining in-frame beta chains. Each CDR3 protein appears once, grouped with its most common genes and DNA. The sample includes around 440,000 distinct CDR3 sequences, with 15% to 20% observed a single time. Together, the top ten hold about 32% of the sample.

In the germline V gene (reference sequence), CDR1 corresponds to MNHEY and CDR2 to SMNVEV. Between the V and J ends, shortened by 2 bases and 4 bases respectively, the junction contains 13 bases. Including cysteine and phenylalanine, the CDR3 has 15 amino acids. Left in the record is the CDR3 DNA by itself, 45 bases read in frame from the first base. The clonotype comes from a boy younger than two who had a stem cell transplant for Wiskott-Aldrich syndrome, so the T cells may come from the graft donor. Here the chain combines TRBV27 and TRBJ2-3; the D gene is possibly TRBD1, with 6 bases matching. Specimen: PBMCs, mostly from graft donor cells, collected 360 days after TCRalphabeta/CD19-depleted stem cell transplant. The base sequence is TGTGCCAGCAGTTTAACACAGGGTGGGTCAGATACGCAGTATTTT. It encodes CASSLTQGGSDTQYF.